This passage covers 14 T cell receptor beta chains from one sample sequenced in a study of vaccination and CD4 T cells after COVID-19. These receptors' antigens are unknown. Specified treatment: roughly nine-day PBMC culture with coronavirus spike peptide pools or control peptides (ViraFEST assay). Once obtained from cultured CD4+ T cells, the DNA was sequenced using the Oncomine TCR Beta short-read assay. TCRdb independently ran MiXCR on the PCR reads; one entry per CDR3 protein. The repertoire consists of more than 15,000 distinct CDR3 sequences, with almost 60% occurring once and the leading ten covering roughly 11%. Sequencing was performed on CD4+ T cells from blood, cultured in vitro. The receptor source for this set is a human donor who had recovered from COVID-19.

The chain links TRBV10-3 to TRBJ2-7; 11 bases agree with TRBD2. CDR1 is ENHRY and CDR2 is SYGVKD in the germline V gene. With 7 bases clipped from V and 2 bases from J, the junction kept 1 base outside the gene matches. The CDR3 consists of 13 residues. The chain's CDR3 is CAINSGRAYEQYF. CDR3 sequence (DNA): TGTGCCATCAATAGCGGGAGGGCCTACGAGCAGTACTTC.

The chain recombines TRBV7-2 with TRBJ2-3; no clear D. V was clipped by 0 bases and J by 0 bases, with 10 bases between them. Germline CDR1 is SGHTA and CDR2 is FQGNSA. CDR3 length equals 16 residues. This chain's CDR3 is CASSLAASASTDTQYF. CDR3 DNA: TGTGCCAGCAGCTTAGCGGCGAGTGCTAGCACAGATACGCAGTATTTT.

The chain is built from TRBV20-1 and TRBJ1-1; D perhaps matches TRBD1 (5 bases). The germline V gene has CDR1 DFQATT and CDR2 SNEGSKA (reference sequence). The CDR3 loop spans 13 amino acids. The V gene lost 6 bases and the J gene lost 1 base, with 12 bases spanning the gap. The CDR3 protein is CSASGTANTEAFF. For the CDR3, the DNA is TGCAGTGCCTCCGGGACCGCGAACACTGAAGCTTTCTTT.

The rearrangement joins TRBV7-2 to TRBJ2-3; no clear D. Trimming took off 4 bases at V and 2 bases at J, with 7 bases between the two ends. CDR1 and CDR2 from the germline V gene are SGHTA and FQGNSA. The CDR3 has 13 amino acids. CDR3 sequence (DNA): TGTGCCAGCAGCTCCCAGAACACAGATACGCAGTATTTT. Translation: CASSSQNTDTQYF. The whole variable domain, filled in from reference TRBV7-2 and TRBJ2-3, reads GAGVSQSPSNKVTEKGKDVELRCDPISGHTALYWYRQSLGQGLEFLIYFQGNSAPDKSGLPSDRFSAERTGGSVSTLTIQRTQQEDSAVYLCASSSQNTDTQYFGPGTRLTVL.

This clonotype showed up just a few times. The V and J genes are TRBV7-3 and TRBJ1-6; D perhaps matches TRBD1 (5 bases). Trimming took 5 bases from V and 9 from J, leaving 20 bases between them. Germline-derived CDR1 and CDR2 are SGHTA and FQGTGA. The length of the CDR3 is 16 residues. CDR3 coding DNA: TGTGCCAGCAGCGTCGAGGGGTCAGTAGAGGGTTCACCCCTCCACTTT. It codes for CASSVEGSVEGSPLHF.

The chain links TRBV6-2 or TRBV6-3 to TRBJ2-3, with 9 bases aligning to TRBD2. There are 16 residues in the CDR3. Germline CDR1 is MNHEY and CDR2 is SVGEGT. J lost 4 bases, V lost 2 bases, and 7 bases had no gene match. The CDR3 loop reads CASSYDAGGAPDTQYF. CDR3 DNA sequence: TGTGCCAGCAGTTACGACGCGGGAGGGGCCCCAGATACGCAGTATTTT.

This clonotype was observed a few times. The V gene is TRBV7-2, the J gene TRBJ1-2; TRBD1 might be the D (6 bases). This CDR3 region has 13 residues. Trimming pared 5 bases from V and 7 bases from J, leaving 14 bases between. CDR1 is SGHTA and CDR2 is FQGNSA in the germline V gene. In DNA form, the CDR3 reads TGTGCCAGCAGCGTACAGGGTTCGGGTGGCTACACCTTC. Its translation is CASSVQGSGGYTF.

The chain recombines TRBV7-2 with TRBJ1-1, with D perhaps TRBD1 (5 bases). Trimming left V 1 base short and J 4 bases short, with 19 bases between. Looked up from germline, CDR1 is SGHTA and CDR2 is FQGNSA. The CDR3 spans 17 residues. CDR3 loop: CASSLDPSGRLITEAFF. The CDR3 DNA reads as TGTGCCAGCAGCTTAGATCCCTCGGGACGGTTGATCACTGAAGCTTTCTTT.

CDR3 bases: TGTGCCAGCAGCTTAGCGGACAGGGGAGAAAAACTGTTTTTT. Protein: CASSLADRGEKLFF. The V gene is TRBV7-2, the J gene TRBJ1-4; 9 nucleotides align to TRBD1. The CDR3 has 14 residues. The germline V gene encodes CDR1 SGHTA and CDR2 FQGNSA. The junction had 1 base not matched to a gene; V was cut back by 0 bases and J by 8 bases.

This rearrangement joins TRBV15 to TRBJ2-5, with 8 bases matching TRBD1. The length of the CDR3 is 14 residues. The germline CDR1 and CDR2 sequences are LNHNV and YYDKDF (reference sequence). With 8 bases clipped from V and 3 bases from J, the junction kept 8 bases outside the gene matches. The CDR3 loop is CATAVGQEKETQYF. CDR3 sequence (DNA): TGTGCCACCGCTGTGGGACAGGAAAAAGAGACCCAGTACTTC.

The chain is built from TRBV9 and TRBJ1-6, with D tentatively TRBD1 (6 bases). The CDR3 sequence is 16 residues long. V dropped 3 bases and J dropped 7 bases, with 17 bases sitting between them. The V gene's germline CDR1 is SGDLS and CDR2 YYNGEE. The CDR3 here is CASSGGPGQLNSPLHF. In nucleotides, the CDR3 is TGTGCCAGCAGCGGGGGCCCGGGACAACTAAATTCACCCCTCCACTTT.

This chain uses TRBV20-1 with TRBJ2-3, with 9 nucleotides matching TRBD2. V shed 7 bases, J shed 4 bases, and the junction held 6 bases outside the gene matches. Germline V gene sequence: CDR1 DFQATT, CDR2 SNEGSKA (reference sequence). The CDR3 is 13 residues long. DNA for the CDR3: TGCAGTGGACGGACTAGCGTGCCAGATACGCAGTATTTT. Translated: CSGRTSVPDTQYF.

Concerning this clonotype: At one end the junction does not follow the germline gene, possibly because of a read error. This chain connects TRBV5-1 to TRBJ2-2; either TRBD1 or TRBD2 may fit D (5 bases each). This CDR3 region has 15 residues. CDR1 and CDR2 from the germline V gene are SGHRS and YFSETQ. DNA of the CDR3: TGCACCAGCAGCGGTCCGGGACCTAACACCGGGGAGCTGTTTTTT. Protein product: CTSSGPGPNTGELFF.

V usage is TRBV3-1 and J usage is TRBJ1-1, with D hard to call. The CDR3 sequence is 15 residues long. Trimming took off 1 base at V and 2 bases at J, with 11 bases between the two ends. Germline CDR1 and CDR2: LGHDT and YNNKEL (reference sequence). The CDR3 DNA sequence: TGTGCCAGCAGCCAAGCTTCGGCAGCAAACACTGAAGCTTTCTTT. This sequence encodes CASSQASAANTEAFF.